Listed below are T cell receptor beta chains from one sample, sequenced in a study of OX40 agonist ivuxolimab in advanced cancers. Data came from immunoSEQ multiplex PCR; TCRdb stores just in-frame clones and leaves some out. The sample yields roughly 60,000 clones, roughly 83% seen once. Sequences were derived from CD4+ or CD8+ T cells sorted from blood, sampled in a trial of the OX40 agonist ivuxolimab. These receptors were taken from an adult with an advanced solid tumor such as melanoma, head and neck, liver or kidney cancer. Both conserved end residues are part of each CDR3. Fields, in order: D gene, clone size, J gene, V gene, CDR3 protein, CDR3 DNA. A D gene is named only where the DNA matches it firmly. Clone size is not always given. Where it is, it says once, few, many or a class for expanded clones.

TRBD1 . TRBJ2-3 TRBV6-6 CASSPQQGYTQYF TGTGCCAGCAGCCCCCAACAGGGGTATACGCAGTATTTT
. . TRBJ2-7 TRBV29-1 CSVSRGSEESYEQYF TGCAGCGTTTCCAGGGGATCAGAAGAGTCCTACGAGCAGTACTTC
. . TRBJ2-5 TRBV19 CASAGGLQRETQYF TGTGCCAGCGCCGGGGGCCTTCAACGGGAGACCCAGTACTTC
. few TRBJ1-5 TRBV27 CASRPTGTSDQPQHF TGTGCCAGCAGGCCTACCGGGACATCGGATCAGCCCCAGCATTTT
. . TRBJ2-2 TRBV7-2 CASSLGQPNTGELFF TGTGCCAGCAGCCTCGGACAGCCGAACACCGGGGAGCTGTTTTTT
TRBD2 . TRBJ2-5 TRBV19 CASSSGGARETQYF TGTGCCAGTAGTAGCGGGGGGGCCAGAGAGACCCAGTACTTC
. . TRBJ2-7 TRBV28 CASSLVVTGLHEQYF TGTGCCAGCAGTTTGGTCGTGACAGGTCTACACGAGCAGTACTTC
. few TRBJ2-5 TRBV9 CASSVAEETQYF TGTGCCAGCAGCGTAGCGGAGGAGACCCAGTACTTC
. once TRBJ1-3 TRBV15 CATSRVSDGNTIYF TGTGCCACCAGCAGAGTGTCAGATGGAAACACCATATATTTT
. . TRBJ1-1 TRBV9 CASSSRGGTEAFF TGTGCCAGCAGCAGCAGGGGTGGGACTGAAGCTTTCTTT
. once TRBJ2-5 TRBV7-6 CASSLDGGPETQYF TGTGCCAGCAGCCTCGACGGGGGTCCGGAGACCCAGTACTTC
. . TRBJ2-7 TRBV11-3 CASSLVGVREQYF TGTGCCAGCAGCTTAGTCGGTGTGAGGGAGCAGTACTTC
. . TRBJ2-5 TRBV5-1 CASSYQTAKETQYF TGCGCCAGCAGCTATCAGACAGCAAAAGAGACCCAGTACTTC
. . TRBJ1-6 TRBV30 CAWRRSSGPLHF TGTGCCTGGAGGAGGAGCTCGGGGCCCCTCCACTTT
TRBD1 . TRBJ2-7 TRBV28 CASSPGQAISEQYF TGTGCCAGCAGCCCGGGACAGGCCATCTCCGAGCAGTACTTC
. . TRBJ1-2 TRBV2 CASKPPGGNYGYTF TGTGCCAGCAAGCCCCCTGGTGGTAACTATGGCTACACCTTC
. . TRBJ2-5 TRBV19 CASTDRETQYF TGTGCCAGTACCGACAGGGAGACCCAGTACTTC
. . TRBJ1-2 TRBV2 CAIQGSKGQLYPNYGYTF TGTGCCATACAAGGTTCCAAGGGCCAGCTATACCCTAACTATGGCTACACCTTC
. . TRBJ2-7 TRBV5-5 CASSFGGQNYEQYF TGTGCCAGCAGCTTCGGTGGACAGAACTACGAGCAGTACTTC
. once TRBJ1-2 TRBV15 CATSRLWTGRNYGYTF TGTGCCACCAGCAGACTTTGGACGGGGAGAAACTATGGCTACACCTTC
. . TRBJ1-1 TRBV11-2 CASSLQGISTEAFF TGTGCCAGCAGCTTACAGGGAATCTCCACTGAAGCTTTCTTT
. . TRBJ1-1 TRBV19 CASSIDSRRDGNTEAFF TGTGCCAGTAGTATAGATTCCCGAAGGGACGGGAACACTGAAGCTTTCTTT
. few TRBJ1-2 TRBV9 CASSVASGYYGYTF TGTGCCAGCAGCGTAGCTTCAGGGTACTATGGCTACACCTTC
. . TRBJ2-7 TRBV30 CAWSSAGGFGEQYF TGTGCCTGGAGTTCCGCAGGGGGGTTTGGCGAGCAGTACTTC
. . TRBJ2-6 TRBV11-3 CASSFGGFFLPSGANVLTF TGTGCCAGCAGCTTTGGGGGTTTCTTCCTACCCTCTGGGGCCAACGTCCTGACTTTC
. . TRBJ1-3 TRBV11-3 CASSFATSGNTIYF TGTGCCAGCAGCTTCGCTACCTCTGGAAACACCATATATTTT
. . TRBJ2-3 TRBV27 CASSLGWASTDTQYF TGTGCCAGCAGTTTAGGTTGGGCGAGCACAGATACGCAGTATTTT
TRBD2 . TRBJ2-1 TRBV6-1 CARASGPGNEQFF TGTGCCAGGGCTAGCGGGCCCGGGAATGAGCAGTTCTTC
. . TRBJ1-5 TRBV28 CASSLFESVVGGNQPQHF TGTGCCAGCAGTTTGTTTGAATCTGTCGTTGGGGGCAATCAGCCCCAGCATTTT
TRBD1 . TRBJ2-3 TRBV7-3 CASSTGTGGTDTQYF TGTGCCAGCAGCACCGGGACAGGGGGCACAGATACGCAGTATTTT
. . TRBJ2-5 TRBV5-1 CASSGEETQYF TGCGCCAGCAGTGGGGAGGAGACCCAGTACTTC
TRBD1 . TRBJ2-4 TRBV6-1 CASRMTGGDKNIQYF TGTGCCAGCAGGATGACAGGGGGGGATAAAAACATTCAGTACTTC
. . TRBJ1-4 TRBV10-3 CAIGGPEGEKLFF TGTGCCATCGGAGGGCCCGAGGGCGAAAAACTGTTTTTT
. . TRBJ2-7 TRBV5-1 CASSLDIGEQYF TGCGCCAGCAGCTTGGATATTGGGGAGCAGTACTTC
TRBD1 . TRBJ1-1 TRBV5-1 CASSLRGTDSRLNTEAFF TGCGCCAGCAGCTTGCGGGGGACAGATAGTCGACTGAACACTGAAGCTTTCTTT
. . TRBJ2-3 TRBV7-2 CASRSPARGSTDTQYF TGTGCCAGCCGCTCCCCGGCCCGGGGTAGCACAGATACGCAGTATTTT
. . TRBJ1-1 TRBV7-6 CASSLGEYTEAFF TGTGCCAGCAGCTTGGGAGAGTACACTGAAGCTTTCTTT
TRBD1 . TRBJ1-1 TRBV19 CASSPGGRELNTEAFF TGTGCCAGTAGCCCAGGGGGCAGAGAATTGAACACTGAAGCTTTCTTT
. . TRBJ2-2 TRBV10-3 CAAGAVGDTGELFF TGTGCCGCCGGAGCCGTAGGGGACACCGGGGAGCTGTTTTTT
. . TRBJ2-3 TRBV5-5 CASSLEPRLADTQYF TGTGCCAGCAGCTTGGAGCCCCGACTCGCAGATACGCAGTATTTT
. few TRBJ1-1 TRBV28 CASSLLSGYTEAFF TGTGCCAGCAGTTTATTGAGCGGATACACTGAAGCTTTCTTT
. . TRBJ1-6 TRBV27 CASSFDNQGSPLHF TGTGCCAGCAGTTTTGACAATCAGGGTTCACCCCTCCACTTT
. . TRBJ2-7 TRBV10-3 CAISPGEVGEQYF TGTGCCATCAGTCCCGGGGAGGTGGGCGAGCAGTACTTC
. . TRBJ2-6 TRBV6-6 CASSPSQGSGANVLTF TGTGCCAGCAGTCCCTCCCAGGGCTCAGGGGCCAACGTCCTGACTTTC
. . TRBJ1-4 TRBV28 CASSLKQLGLFF TGTGCCAGCAGTTTGAAACAGCTTGGACTGTTTTTT
. . TRBJ1-4 TRBV5-6 CASSLYEAVGHEKLFF TGTGCCAGCAGCTTGTATGAGGCAGTAGGGCATGAAAAACTGTTTTTT
TRBD2 . TRBJ2-1 TRBV2 CASTGPSGGLEQFF TGTGCCAGCACGGGACCTAGCGGGGGCTTAGAGCAGTTCTTC
. . TRBJ2-5 TRBV5-6 CASSNLESGTQYF TGTGCCAGCAGCAACCTAGAAAGTGGGACCCAGTACTTC
. . TRBJ1-6 TRBV28 CASSRRSDSPLHF TGTGCCAGCAGTAGGCGGTCCGATTCACCCCTCCACTTT
. . TRBJ2-5 TRBV6-5 CASGGPQETQYF TGTGCCAGCGGTGGCCCCCAAGAGACCCAGTACTTC
. . TRBJ2-7 TRBV6-1 CASSRAPYEQYF TGTGCCAGCAGTCGAGCCCCCTACGAGCAGTACTTC
TRBD1 . TRBJ1-4 TRBV6-5 CASREQGANEKLFF TGTGCCAGCAGAGAACAGGGGGCTAATGAAAAACTGTTTTTT
. few TRBJ2-5 TRBV30 CACTVGGQETQYF TGTGCCTGTACGGTGGGGGGACAAGAGACCCAGTACTTC
. . TRBJ1-4 TRBV2 CASSGGRNEKLFF TGTGCCAGCAGCGGGGGTAGAAATGAAAAACTGTTTTTT
TRBD2 . TRBJ2-3 TRBV10-2 CASSESGDTDTQYF TGCGCCAGCAGTGAGAGCGGGGACACAGATACGCAGTATTTT